These T cell receptor beta chains were read from a single sample in a study of tumor and adjacent non-tumor tissue in lung cancer. TCRdb re-called the multiplex PCR reads through MiXCR, storing one row per CDR3 protein. The sample holds roughly 44,000 distinct CDR3 sequences, roughly three fifths seen once. The sequencing input was distant non-tumor lung tissue. The receptors were sampled from a woman aged 40 to 50 with non-small cell lung cancer. The conserved cysteine and the conserved F or W are not part of the CDR3 here.

v_call cdr3_aa
TRBV28 VSSLSRQGDYEQY
TRBV7-9 ASSPTGGPCNEQF
TRBV11-2 ASSLETSGTNEQF
TRBV6-6 ASTDTLETQH
TRBV29-1 SAMDRGSVTGELF
TRBV11-3 ACNRETGTQY
TRBV11-2 VSSLGDYEQY
TRBV11-2 ASSLVGCGESKDTQY
TRBV5-4 ASSSSAGAGTDTQY
TRBV11-2 ASSLDWAVNQPQH
TRBV28 ASSLRRGRRIGDEKLF
TRBV10-2 ASRLTPSGGEQY
TRBV6-2/TRBV6-3 AVTRSGLTGELF
TRBV5-1 ASSPGLADFGDYGYT
TRBV6-5 ASGNKGPEAF
TRBV4-1 ASSQENPAGWPGTRNIQC
TRBV2 ATSGGSYGQY
TRBV6-5 ASSQSGRSWETQY
TRBV24-1 ATSGTGNYNEQLGNKQF
TRBV6-5 ASSPGAGEHANYGYT
TRBV11-3 DSSDQGLAANNEEF
TRBV4-2 ASDPGQGPYNDQF
TRBV11-2 TSSPMTSGRDNIQY
TRBV4-2 ASSQSTSVPSYEQY
TRBV10-3 AISDRPGREAF
TRBV5-4 AGSLGQGVDRQY
TRBV7-9 ASSRPGRGYGYT
TRBV19 ARSQLATDTQY
TRBV11-3 DSSPDRGTGNTIY
TRBV7-8 ASGGVGVYGYT
TRBV4-2 ASSQDRRGGYT
TRBV29-1 SVIQAIMFDTQY
TRBV7-9 ASSVPGLGEPTDTQY
TRBV28 ASTPPGANVLT
TRBV28 ASNRPTGYREGNTIY
TRBV5-1 AGSLTRAENYEQY
TRBV6-5 ASSEDRVGQQY
TRBV11-2 ASSRSQGASSYEQY
TRBV6-5 ASSHNQYNYQPQH
TRBV5-4 ARCLPLQGHLSYEQY
TRBV7-8 VSSLEHGTCEQY
TRBV5-5 ASSLTMAGGSLGGTQY
TRBV6-2/TRBV6-3 ASSRQVGGPF
TRBV4-2 ASSQVGEVGYTEAF
TRBV11-2 ASSFSRGNIEAL
TRBV29-1 SATWSGARKTQY